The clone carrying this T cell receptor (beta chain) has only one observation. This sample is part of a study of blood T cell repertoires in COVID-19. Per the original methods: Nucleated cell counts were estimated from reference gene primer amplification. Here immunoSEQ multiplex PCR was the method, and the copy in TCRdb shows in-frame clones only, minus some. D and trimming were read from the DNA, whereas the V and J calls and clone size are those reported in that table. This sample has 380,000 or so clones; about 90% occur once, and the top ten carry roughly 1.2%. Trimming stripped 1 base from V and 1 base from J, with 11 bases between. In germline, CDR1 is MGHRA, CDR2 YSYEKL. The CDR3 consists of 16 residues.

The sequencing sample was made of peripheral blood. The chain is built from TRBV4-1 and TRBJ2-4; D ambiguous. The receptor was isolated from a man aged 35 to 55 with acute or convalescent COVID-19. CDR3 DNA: TGCGCCAGCAGCCAAGGGCCCTCGGAGGCCAAAAACATTCAGTACTTC. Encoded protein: CASSQGPSEAKNIQYF.